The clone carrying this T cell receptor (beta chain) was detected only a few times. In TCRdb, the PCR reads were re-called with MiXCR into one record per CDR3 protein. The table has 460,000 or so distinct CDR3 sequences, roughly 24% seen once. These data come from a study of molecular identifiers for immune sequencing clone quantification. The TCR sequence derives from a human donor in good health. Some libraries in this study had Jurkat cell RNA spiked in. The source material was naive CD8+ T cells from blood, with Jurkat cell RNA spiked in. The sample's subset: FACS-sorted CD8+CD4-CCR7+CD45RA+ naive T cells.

CDR3 nucleotide sequence: TGTGCCAGCAGTCAAAGGGTCAGGGGGAGTACAGATACGCAGTATTTT. Encoded protein: CASSQRVRGSTDTQYF. This chain connects TRBV27 to TRBJ2-3; 7 positions agree with TRBD1. Germline CDR1 and CDR2: MNHEY and SMNVEV (reference sequence). The ends lost 5 bases at V and 3 bases at J; junction bases unmatched: 11. This CDR3 comprises 16 residues.